This TCR beta chain is from a study of CXCR3-negative and CXCR3-positive naive CD8 T cells. Study-wide points: Greater hydrophobicity was found in TRB CDR3s of CXCR3-positive naive cells than of CXCR3-negative naive cells.

In germline, CDR1 is SQVTM, CDR2 ANQGSEA. This CDR3 has 15 amino acids. TRB cDNA was prepared as libraries by UMI-labeled 5' RACE. TCRdb reworked the 5' RACE reads into one entry per CDR3 protein, no DNA. Its listing shows some 150,000 distinct CDR3 sequences. Of note for this clonotype: The target antigen is unknown.

The sequencing input was naive CXCR3+ CD8+ T cells from blood. Regarding subset: CD45RO-CCR7+CD27+CD95- naive CD8+ T cells expressing CXCR3 (TNR3+). This receptor was taken from a human donor in good health. Some clones in this sample may be carry-over from other donors' samples. The chain carries TRBV29-1 and TRBJ2-7; the D call from TCRdb, TRBD1, cannot be confirmed without DNA. CDR3 region: CSVGRLGQNHYEQYF.